One sample yielded the 31 T cell receptor beta chains listed below, sequenced in a study of technical replicates of blood from a handful of donors. Sequencing was performed with immunoSEQ multiplex PCR; in TCRdb, only in-frame clones are kept and a portion is missing. The sample consists of tens of thousands of clones, about 81% of them appearing once. Specimen: PBMCs. These receptors were collected from a human donor in good health. Some clones in this sample may be carry-over from other donors' samples.

The chain employs TRBV14 and TRBJ2-7; 10 bases fit TRBD2. Germline assignment: CDR1 SGHDN and CDR2 FVKESK. V lost 8 bases to trimming and J lost 9 bases; unmatched junction nucleotides: 16. The CDR3 runs to 15 residues. CDR3 bases: TGTGCCAGCTCCCCCTCTCTAGCGGGAGTCCGGGGGCAGTACTTC. Translating it yields CASSPSLAGVRGQYF.

The V call is TRBV19, the J call TRBJ2-7, with 7 bases that match TRBD1. This CDR3 spans 16 amino acids. CDR1 is LNHDA and CDR2 is SQIVND in the germline V gene (reference sequence). After removal of 2 bases from V and 1 base from J, the junction contained 8 bases not matched to a gene. CDR3 sequence: CASSIPHRGESYEQYF. The CDR3 DNA sequence: TGTGCCAGTAGTATACCCCACAGGGGAGAGTCCTACGAGCAGTACTTC.

V is TRBV7-3 and J is TRBJ1-2; D not resolved. Germline values: CDR1 SGHTA, CDR2 FQGTGA. Trimming took 3 bases from V and 4 from J, leaving 12 bases between them. The CDR3 is made up of 14 amino acids. In nucleotides, the CDR3 is TGTGCCAGCAGCTTCGCACGCGGCGGCTATGGCTACACCTTC. It yields the protein CASSFARGGYGYTF.

The V and J genes are TRBV2 and TRBJ2-7; 12 nucleotides line up with TRBD2. This CDR3 comprises 18 residues. Trimming took 5 bases from V and 3 from J; bases not matched to a gene: 14. In germline, CDR1 is SNHLY, CDR2 FYNNEI. The CDR3 DNA is TGTGCCAGCAGTCAAACCCCGAAGATACTAGCGGGGGGCTACGAGCAGTACTTC. It codes for CASSQTPKILAGGYEQYF.

The rearrangement uses TRBV25-1 and TRBJ2-1; 7 positions agree with TRBD2. Per the germline V gene, CDR1 is MGHDK and CDR2 is SYGVNS. CDR3 size: 14 residues. Germline trimming cut 3 bases from V and 5 bases from J; bases unmatched to any gene: 4. In nucleotides, the CDR3 is TGTGCCAGCAGTGAGCCGGGACTAAACAATGAGCAGTTCTTC. This gives the protein CASSEPGLNNEQFF. Based on the CDR3 plus reference TRBV25-1 and TRBJ2-1, the full variable domain is EADIYQTPRYLVIGTGKKITLECSQTMGHDKMYWYQQDPGMELHLIHYSYGVNSTEKGDLSSESTVSRIRTEHFPLTLESARPSHTSQYLCASSEPGLNNEQFFGPGTRLTVL.

The chain combines TRBV19 with TRBJ2-3; D might be TRBD2 (5 bases). Germline assignment: CDR1 LNHDA and CDR2 SQIVND (reference sequence). Deletions cut 3 bases from V and 3 bases from J, with 10 bases between. This CDR3 contains 14 residues. Here the CDR3 DNA reads TGTGCCAGTAGTATGTGGAGAGGGACAGATACGCAGTATTTT. Protein product: CASSMWRGTDTQYF. Combining the CDR3 with reference TRBV19 and TRBJ2-3 gives the whole variable domain DGGITQSPKYLFRKEGQNVTLSCEQNLNHDAMYWYRQDPGQGLRLIYYSQIVNDFQKGDIAEGYSVSREKKESFPLTVTSAQKNPTAFYLCASSMWRGTDTQYFGPGTRLTVL.

This sequence joins TRBV4-3 and TRBJ2-7, with a weak D call TRBD1 (6 bases). CDR1 and CDR2 (germline): LGHNA, YSLEER. The CDR3 is 13 amino acids. Deletions cut 4 bases from V and 7 bases from J, with 14 bases between. The CDR3 bases are TGCGCCAGCAGCCTCGACAGGTTTCGGGAGCAGTACTTC. Translated: CASSLDRFREQYF.

As regards this clone: A far larger clone is only one base removed, so a read error is likely. J is TRBJ2-2 and V is TRBV2; TRBD2 aligns across 8 bases. CDR1 SNHLY and CDR2 FYNNEI come from the germline V gene. The CDR3 loop spans 14 amino acids. CDR3 in amino acids: CTASGRAFTGELFF. The CDR3 DNA is TGTACCGCCTCCGGGAGGGCCTTCACCGGGGAGCTGTTTTTT. Full variable domain (missing parts from reference TRBV2 and TRBJ2-2): EPEVTQTPSHQVTQMGQEVILRCVPISNHLYFYWYRQILGQKVEFLVSFYNNEISEKSEIFDDQFSVERPDGSNFTLKIRSTKLEDSAMYFCTASGRAFTGELFFGEGSRLTVL.

The J gene is TRBJ1-4, the V gene TRBV7-2, with D perhaps TRBD1 (6 bases). V was trimmed by 3 bases and J by 7 bases, leaving 15 bases between them. This CDR3 contains 15 residues. Germline values: CDR1 SGHTA, CDR2 FQGNSA. DNA for the CDR3: TGTGCCAGCAGCTTCCGGACAGCGGATGGTGAAAAACTGTTTTTT. It translates to CASSFRTADGEKLFF.

The chain links TRBV5-1 to TRBJ2-2, with 7 bases identical to TRBD2. The CDR3 consists of 16 residues. V lost 4 bases and J lost 4; bases outside the gene matches: 10. Per germline, CDR1 SGHRS and CDR2 YFSETQ. CDR3 in DNA: TGCGCCAGCAGCCCCCCTGGGAGGGAGGGCACCGGGGAGCTGTTTTTT. Translation: CASSPPGREGTGELFF.

The chain is built from TRBV5-1 and TRBJ2-3, with 8 nucleotides matching TRBD1. CDR1 is SGHRS, CDR2 YFSETQ, per germline. With V trimmed by 4 bases and J by 4 bases, 5 bases remained unmatched. CDR3 size: 14 residues. CDR3 protein: CASSPGQAADTQYF. The CDR3, as DNA: TGCGCCAGCAGCCCGGGACAGGCGGCAGATACGCAGTATTTT.

The CDR3 DNA sequence: TGTGCCAGCAGCCAACGGGACAGGGGAGACACCATATATTTT. Translating gives CASSQRDRGDTIYF. The gene calls are TRBV13 and TRBJ1-3, with 10 bases lining up with TRBD1. The CDR3 is made up of 14 amino acids. Trimming cost V 5 bases and J 8 bases; bases outside gene matches: 6. CDR1 and CDR2 from the germline V gene are PRHDT and FYEKMQ (reference sequence).

In this sample, this clone turned up a few times. This rearrangement joins TRBV7-3 to TRBJ2-3; D is uncertain. There are 15 residues in the CDR3. Germline loops: CDR1 SGHTA, CDR2 FQGTGA. Trimming took off 1 base at V and 0 bases at J, with 8 bases between the two ends. CDR3 loop: CASSLSEQSTDTQYF. The CDR3 region has the DNA TGTGCCAGCAGCTTAAGTGAACAGAGCACAGATACGCAGTATTTT. The whole variable domain, remainder taken from reference TRBV7-3 and TRBJ2-3, is GAGVSQTPSNKVTEKGKYVELRCDPISGHTALYWYRQSLGQGPEFLIYFQGTGAADDSGLPNDRFFAVRPEGSVSTLKIQRTERGDSAVYLCASSLSEQSTDTQYFGPGTRLTVL.

This chain links TRBV6-5 with TRBJ2-5; 7 bases map to TRBD2. The CDR3 consists of 16 residues. Germline lookup yields CDR1 MNHEY and CDR2 SVGAGI. J gave up 2 bases and V 0 bases, and 6 bases lay outside the gene matches. CDR3 sequence (DNA): TGTGCCAGCAGTTACTCGGCTCCTAGCGGACAAGAGACCCAGTACTTC. It yields the protein CASSYSAPSGQETQYF.

This chain links TRBV7-2 with TRBJ2-3; 12 nucleotides agree with TRBD2. The CDR3 runs 17 residues. The junction had 5 bases not matched to a gene; V was cut back by 4 bases and J by 0 bases. CDR1 SGHTA and CDR2 FQGNSA come from the germline V gene. The chain's CDR3 is CASSSRTSGASTDTQYF. The CDR3 region has the DNA TGTGCCAGCAGCTCCAGGACTAGCGGGGCTAGCACAGATACGCAGTATTTT.

This rearrangement joins TRBV7-2 to TRBJ2-3; 9 bases match TRBD1. CDR1 is SGHTA and CDR2 is FQGNSA in the germline V gene. The J segment lost 4 bases and the V segment lost 1 base, leaving 6 bases of the junction unmatched. The CDR3 length is 16 residues. The CDR3, as DNA: TGTGCCAGCAGCTTAGTAGGGACAGGGTCAGCAGATACGCAGTATTTT. The encoded protein is CASSLVGTGSADTQYF.

This clone occurred a few times. The chain uses TRBV18 and TRBJ1-1, with D unresolved. Germline lookup yields CDR1 KGHSH and CDR2 LQKENI. The length of the CDR3 is 13 residues. With 2 bases removed from V and 4 bases from J, the gap between germline ends came to 8 bases. Here the CDR3 DNA reads TGTGCCAGCTCACCAACGGTTAGCACTGAAGCTTTCTTT. Translated: CASSPTVSTEAFF.

The chain joins TRBV18 to TRBJ1-2; 11 bases map to TRBD1. The CDR3 contains 11 residues. V was clipped by 6 bases and J by 13 bases; unmatched bases: 4. CDR1 and CDR2 (germline): KGHSH, LQKENI. As DNA, the CDR3 is TGTGCCAGCTCCTATGGGACAGGGGGCACCTTC. Residues: CASSYGTGGTF. The full variable domain, in which reference TRBV18 and TRBJ1-2 provide the parts outside the CDR3, is NAGVMQNPRHLVRRRGQEARLRCSPMKGHSHVYWYRQLPEEGLKFMVYLQKENIIDESGMPKERFSAEFPKEGPSILRIQQVVRGDSAAYFCASSYGTGGTFGSGTRLTVV.

The chain joins TRBV2 to TRBJ1-1; 7 nucleotides align to TRBD1. Germline assignment: CDR1 SNHLY and CDR2 FYNNEI. The CDR3 is 14 residues long. V lost 4 bases to trimming and J lost 0 bases; unmatched junction nucleotides: 2. The CDR3 coding sequence is TGTGCCAGCAGTGCCGGGACAGTGAACACTGAAGCTTTCTTT. Amino acid sequence: CASSAGTVNTEAFF.

This chain joins TRBV7-9 and TRBJ2-7; 7 bases are shared with TRBD2. The CDR3 consists of 18 residues. V dropped 0 bases and J dropped 2; count of bases not matched to a gene: 13. CDR1 and CDR2 (germline): SEHNR, FQNEAQ (reference sequence). The CDR3 bases are TGTGCCAGCAGCTTAGCCCCCCGGAGGGGCGGGAGCCCCTACGAGCAGTACTTC. Its translation: CASSLAPRRGGSPYEQYF.

This clone turned up a few times. This chain uses TRBV4-1 with TRBJ1-1; D may be TRBD1 (6 bases). The CDR3 length is 15 residues. The V gene lost 4 bases and the J gene lost 0 bases, with 12 bases spanning the gap. Germline assignment: CDR1 MGHRA and CDR2 YSYEKL. CDR3 coding DNA: TGCGCCAGCAGCCCCAGACAGGAACTGAACACTGAAGCTTTCTTT. Protein: CASSPRQELNTEAFF.

This clone was observed once. The gene calls are TRBV5-4 and TRBJ2-7; tentative D call: TRBD2 (5 bases). The length of the CDR3 is 15 residues. CDR1 is SGHNT, CDR2 YYREEE, per germline (reference sequence). Between the trimmed V and J ends, which lost 1 base and 5 bases, there was a span of 16 bases. The chain's CDR3 is CASSLFQRVADEQYF. In DNA, the CDR3 is TGTGCCAGCAGCTTGTTCCAGAGGGTAGCCGACGAGCAGTACTTC.

There are a few counts of this clone. The chain recombines TRBV7-3 with TRBJ1-2; D remains ambiguous. Germline V gene sequence: CDR1 SGHTA, CDR2 FQGTGA. The germline V and J ends were trimmed by 1 base and 6 bases, with 15 bases remaining between them. This CDR3 region has 15 residues. The CDR3 coding sequence is TGTGCCAGCAGCTTAAGTCATACGGGCGGGGATGGCTACACCTTC. Translated: CASSLSHTGGDGYTF.

The chain employs TRBV29-1 and TRBJ2-7; tentative D call: TRBD1 (5 bases). CDR1 and CDR2 from the germline V gene are SQVTM and ANQGSEA. This CDR3 has 14 residues. V gave up 3 bases and J gave up 0 bases, with 12 bases separating them. In DNA form, the CDR3 reads TGCAGCGTTGAGCTTGGACACCCCTCCTACGAGCAGTACTTC. It specifies CSVELGHPSYEQYF.

The gene calls are TRBV5-5 and TRBJ1-2, with 7 bases aligning to TRBD1. The V gene end was trimmed by 1 base and the J gene end by 4 bases; junction bases not matched to a gene: 1. This CDR3 has 13 amino acids. In germline, CDR1 is SGHKS, CDR2 YYEKEE (reference sequence). The DNA of the CDR3 is TGTGCCAGCAGCTTGAGGGGGCTCTATGGCTACACCTTC. This gives the protein CASSLRGLYGYTF.

The chain links TRBV29-1 to TRBJ2-2; TRBD1 agrees at 7 bases. This CDR3 contains 13 residues. The V gene end was trimmed by 7 bases and the J gene end by 1 base; junction bases not matched to a gene: 3. Looked up from germline, CDR1 is SQVTM and CDR2 is ANQGSEA. The CDR3 DNA reads TGCAGCGGACAGGGCGAGAACACCGGGGAGCTGTTTTTT. Protein product: CSGQGENTGELFF.

The chain carries TRBV4-1 and TRBJ1-1; D may be TRBD1 (5 bases). Germline CDR1 reads MGHRA; CDR2 reads YSYEKL. The CDR3 sequence is 14 residues long. V was trimmed by 1 base and J by 4 bases, leaving 10 bases between them. The CDR3 bases are TGCGCCAGCAGCCAAGTCGGCGGGGCCACTGAAGCTTTCTTT. This translates into CASSQVGGATEAFF.

The chain employs TRBV4-3 and TRBJ2-3, with D uncertain. The germline V gene encodes CDR1 LGHNA and CDR2 YSLEER. This CDR3 spans 15 amino acids. Trimming left V 0 bases short and J 5 bases short, with 12 bases between. CDR3 bases: TGCGCCAGCAGCCAAGATTCCAGTTGGAGAGATACGCAGTATTTT. Translated: CASSQDSSWRDTQYF.

The chain has TRBV28 and TRBJ1-4; D might be TRBD1 (5 bases). This CDR3 spans 16 amino acids. The V gene lost 3 bases and the J gene lost 0 bases, with 11 bases spanning the gap. Germline lookup yields CDR1 MDHEN and CDR2 SYDVKM. This chain's CDR3 is CASSLVQGPTNEKLFF. For the CDR3, the DNA is TGTGCCAGCAGTTTGGTTCAGGGTCCAACTAATGAAAAACTGTTTTTT.

This rearrangement joins TRBV11-3 to TRBJ2-3; TRBD1 is a possible D gene (6 bases). The CDR3 is made up of 14 amino acids. The germline V and J ends were trimmed by 5 bases and 4 bases, with 13 bases remaining between them. The germline V gene encodes CDR1 SGHNT and CDR2 YENEEA. CDR3 bases: TGTGCCAGCAGCACCAGGGGCGGGTCAGATACGCAGTATTTT. This codes for CASSTRGGSDTQYF. Variable domain in full (rest from reference TRBV11-3 and TRBJ2-3): EAGVVQSPRYKIIEKKQPVAFWCNPISGHNTLYWYLQNLGQGPELLIRYENEEAVDDSQLPKDRFSAERLKGVDSTLKIQPAELGDSAVYLCASSTRGGSDTQYFGPGTRLTVL.

This clone was found once. V gene TRBV5-1 combines with J gene TRBJ2-1, with a weak D call TRBD1 (5 bases). With 0 bases removed from V and 2 bases from J, the gap between germline ends came to 9 bases. Per the germline V gene, CDR1 is SGHRS and CDR2 is YFSETQ. CDR3 length equals 15 residues. The chain's CDR3 is CASSLEGWAYNEQFF. CDR3 nucleotides: TGCGCCAGCAGCTTGGAGGGGTGGGCCTACAATGAGCAGTTCTTC.